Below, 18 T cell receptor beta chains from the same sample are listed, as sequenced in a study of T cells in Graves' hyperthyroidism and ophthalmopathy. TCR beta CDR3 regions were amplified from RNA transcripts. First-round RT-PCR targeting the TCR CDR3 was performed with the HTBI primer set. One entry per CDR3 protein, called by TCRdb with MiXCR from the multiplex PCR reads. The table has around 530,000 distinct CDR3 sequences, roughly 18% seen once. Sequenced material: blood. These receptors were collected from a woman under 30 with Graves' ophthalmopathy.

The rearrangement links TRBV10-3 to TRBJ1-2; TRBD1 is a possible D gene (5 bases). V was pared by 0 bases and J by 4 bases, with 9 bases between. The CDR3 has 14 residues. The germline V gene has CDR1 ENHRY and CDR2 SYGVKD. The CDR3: CAISESGDPYGYTF. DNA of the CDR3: TGTGCCATCAGTGAGTCCGGGGACCCCTATGGCTACACCTTC.

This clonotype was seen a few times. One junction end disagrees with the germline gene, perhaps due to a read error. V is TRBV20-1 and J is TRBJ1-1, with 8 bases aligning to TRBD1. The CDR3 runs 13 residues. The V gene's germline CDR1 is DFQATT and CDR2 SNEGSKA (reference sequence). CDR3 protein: CSARDRGITEAFF. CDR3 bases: TGCAGTGCCAGAGACAGGGGAATAACTGAAGCTTTCTTT.

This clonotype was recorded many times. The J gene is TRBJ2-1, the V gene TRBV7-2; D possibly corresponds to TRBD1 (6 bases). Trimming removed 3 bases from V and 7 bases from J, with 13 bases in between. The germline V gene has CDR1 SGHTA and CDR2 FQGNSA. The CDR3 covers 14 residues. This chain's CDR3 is CASSFNRVGNEQFF. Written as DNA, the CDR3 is TGTGCCAGCAGCTTTAACAGGGTAGGAAATGAGCAGTTCTTC.

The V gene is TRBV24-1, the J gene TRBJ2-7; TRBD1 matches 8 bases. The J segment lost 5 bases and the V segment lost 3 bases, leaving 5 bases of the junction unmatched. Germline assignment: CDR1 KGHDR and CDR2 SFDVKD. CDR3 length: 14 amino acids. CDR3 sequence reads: CATSDPDRGHEQYF. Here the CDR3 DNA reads TGTGCCACCAGTGATCCAGACAGGGGTCACGAGCAGTACTTC.

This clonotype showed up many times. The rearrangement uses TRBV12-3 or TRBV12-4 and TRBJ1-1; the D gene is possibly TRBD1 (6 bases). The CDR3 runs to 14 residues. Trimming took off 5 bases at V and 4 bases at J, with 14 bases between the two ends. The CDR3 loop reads CASSGRGGPTEAFF. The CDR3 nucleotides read TGTGCCAGCAGTGGCAGAGGGGGGCCCACTGAAGCTTTCTTT.

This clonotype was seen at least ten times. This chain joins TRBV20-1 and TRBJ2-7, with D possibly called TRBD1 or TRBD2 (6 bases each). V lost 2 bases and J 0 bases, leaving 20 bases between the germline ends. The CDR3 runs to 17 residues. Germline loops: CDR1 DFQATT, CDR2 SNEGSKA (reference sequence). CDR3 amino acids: CSARTAGQPRSSYEQYF. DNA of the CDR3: TGCAGTGCTAGAACGGCGGGACAACCACGGAGCTCCTACGAGCAGTACTTC.

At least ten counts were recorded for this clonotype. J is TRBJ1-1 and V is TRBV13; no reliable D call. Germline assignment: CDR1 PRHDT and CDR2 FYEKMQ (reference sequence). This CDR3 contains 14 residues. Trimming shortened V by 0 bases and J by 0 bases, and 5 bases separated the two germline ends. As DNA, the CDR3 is TGTGCCAGCAGCTTAGGGCAGGTGAACACTGAAGCTTTCTTT. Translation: CASSLGQVNTEAFF.

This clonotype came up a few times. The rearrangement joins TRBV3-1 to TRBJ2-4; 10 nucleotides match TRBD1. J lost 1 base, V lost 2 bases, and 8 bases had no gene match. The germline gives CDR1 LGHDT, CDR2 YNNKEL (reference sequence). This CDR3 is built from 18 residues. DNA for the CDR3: TGTGCCAGCAGCCAACCGACAGGGGGCGCGTATGCCAAAAACATTCAGTACTTC. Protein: CASSQPTGGAYAKNIQYF.

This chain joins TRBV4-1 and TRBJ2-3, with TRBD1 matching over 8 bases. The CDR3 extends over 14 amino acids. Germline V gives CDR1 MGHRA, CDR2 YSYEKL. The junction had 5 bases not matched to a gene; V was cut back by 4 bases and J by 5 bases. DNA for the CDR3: TGCGCCAGCAGCCCGGGACAGGTGGGAGATACGCAGTATTTT. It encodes CASSPGQVGDTQYF.

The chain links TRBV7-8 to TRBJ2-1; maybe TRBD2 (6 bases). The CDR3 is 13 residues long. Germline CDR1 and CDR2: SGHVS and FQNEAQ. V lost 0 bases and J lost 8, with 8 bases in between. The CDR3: CASSLAGEDEQFF. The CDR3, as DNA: TGTGCCAGCAGCTTAGCGGGGGAGGATGAGCAGTTCTTC. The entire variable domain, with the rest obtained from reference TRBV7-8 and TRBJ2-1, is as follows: GAGVSQSPRYKVAKRGQDVALRCDPISGHVSLFWYQQALGQGPEFLTYFQNEAQLDKSGLPSDRFFAERPEGSVSTLKIQRTQQEDSAVYLCASSLAGEDEQFFGPGTRLTVL.

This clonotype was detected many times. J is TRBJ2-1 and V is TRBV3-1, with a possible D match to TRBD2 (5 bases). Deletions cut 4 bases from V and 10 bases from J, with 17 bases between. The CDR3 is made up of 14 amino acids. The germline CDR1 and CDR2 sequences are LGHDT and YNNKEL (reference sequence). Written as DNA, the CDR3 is TGTGCCAGCAGCCCAACCGGGAACCCAGCAGAGCAGTTCTTC. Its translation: CASSPTGNPAEQFF.

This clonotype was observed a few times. The CDR3 sequence: CASSRDTLRYNEQFF. In DNA, the CDR3 is TGTGCCAGCAGCAGAGATACTCTACGTTACAATGAGCAGTTCTTC. The J gene is TRBJ2-1, the V gene TRBV3-1; D not certain. In germline, CDR1 is LGHDT, CDR2 YNNKEL (reference sequence). The V end was cut by 5 bases, the J end by 4 bases, with 15 bases between. The CDR3 is made up of 15 amino acids.

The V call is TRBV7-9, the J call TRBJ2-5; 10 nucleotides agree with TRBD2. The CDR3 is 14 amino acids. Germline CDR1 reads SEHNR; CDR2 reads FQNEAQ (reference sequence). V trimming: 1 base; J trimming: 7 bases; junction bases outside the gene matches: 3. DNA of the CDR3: TGTGCCAGCAGCTTAGTTGTAGCGGGAGGGACCCAGTACTTC. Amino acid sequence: CASSLVVAGGTQYF.

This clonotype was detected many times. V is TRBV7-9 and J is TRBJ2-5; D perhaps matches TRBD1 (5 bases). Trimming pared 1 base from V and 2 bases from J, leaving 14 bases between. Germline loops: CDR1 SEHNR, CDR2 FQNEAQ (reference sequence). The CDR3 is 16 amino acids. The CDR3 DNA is TGTGCCAGCAGCTTAGGGGGCAGCGAAATTCAAGAGACCCAGTACTTC. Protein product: CASSLGGSEIQETQYF.

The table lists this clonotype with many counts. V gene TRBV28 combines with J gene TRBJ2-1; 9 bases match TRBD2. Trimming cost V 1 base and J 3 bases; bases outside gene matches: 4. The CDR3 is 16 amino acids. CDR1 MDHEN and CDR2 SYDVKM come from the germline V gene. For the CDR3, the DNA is TGTGCCAGCAGTTTATCCGGGACTAGCAACTACAATGAGCAGTTCTTC. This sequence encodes CASSLSGTSNYNEQFF.

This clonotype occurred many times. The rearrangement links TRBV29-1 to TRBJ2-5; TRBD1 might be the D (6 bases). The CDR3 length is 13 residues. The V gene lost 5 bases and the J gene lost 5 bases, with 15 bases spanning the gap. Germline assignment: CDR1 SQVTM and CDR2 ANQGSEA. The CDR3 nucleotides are TGCAGCGTTAAAAGACAGGAAGCGGAGACCCAGTACTTC. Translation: CSVKRQEAETQYF.

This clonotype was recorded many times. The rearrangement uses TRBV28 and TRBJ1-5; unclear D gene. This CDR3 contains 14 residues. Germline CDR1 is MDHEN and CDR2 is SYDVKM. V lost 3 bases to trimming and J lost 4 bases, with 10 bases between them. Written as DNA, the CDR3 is TGTGCCAGCAGTTTTGGCAGAAGTAATCAGCCCCAGCATTTT. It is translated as CASSFGRSNQPQHF.

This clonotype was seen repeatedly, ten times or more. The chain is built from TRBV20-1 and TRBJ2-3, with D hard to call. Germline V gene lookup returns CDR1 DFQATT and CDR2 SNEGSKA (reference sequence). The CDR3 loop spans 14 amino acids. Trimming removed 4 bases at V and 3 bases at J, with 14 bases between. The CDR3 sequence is CSAIASVVTDTQYF. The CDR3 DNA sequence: TGCAGTGCTATAGCATCAGTTGTAACAGATACGCAGTATTTT.